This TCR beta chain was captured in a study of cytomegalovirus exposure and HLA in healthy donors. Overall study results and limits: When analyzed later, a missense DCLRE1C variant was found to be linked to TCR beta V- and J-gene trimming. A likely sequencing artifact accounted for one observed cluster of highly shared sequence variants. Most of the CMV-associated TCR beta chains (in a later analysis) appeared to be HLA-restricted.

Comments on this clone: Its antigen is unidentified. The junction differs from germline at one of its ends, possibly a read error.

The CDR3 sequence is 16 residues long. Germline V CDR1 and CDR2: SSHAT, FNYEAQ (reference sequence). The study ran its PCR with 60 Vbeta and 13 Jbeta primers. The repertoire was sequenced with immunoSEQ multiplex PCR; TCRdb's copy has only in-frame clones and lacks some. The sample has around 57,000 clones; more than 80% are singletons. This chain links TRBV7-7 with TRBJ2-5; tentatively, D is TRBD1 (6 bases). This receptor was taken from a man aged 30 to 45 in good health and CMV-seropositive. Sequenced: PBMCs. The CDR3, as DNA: TGTGCTAGCAGCTCCCTAGGCCAGGGGCTCCAAGAGACCCAGTACTTC. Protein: CASSSLGQGLQETQYF. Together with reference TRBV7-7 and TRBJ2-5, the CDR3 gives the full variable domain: GAGVSQSPRYKVTKRGQDVTLRCDPISSHATLYWYQQALGQGPEFLTYFNYEAQPDKSGLPSDRFSAERPEGSISTLTIQRTEQRDSAMYRCASSSLGQGLQETQYFGPGTRLLVL.